The 25 T cell receptor beta chains in this list originate from one sample, sequenced in a study of blood T cells in healthy people across ages. Through a sample-barcoded 5' primer and a J-beta primer mix, a second PCR was run for roughly 6 to 11 cycles. TCRdb reanalysed the 5' RACE reads using MiXCR and keeps one entry per CDR3 protein. This table holds roughly 550,000 distinct CDR3 sequences, less than 25% found once. This sample also belongs to another study, concerning T cells of mothers and their children.

Sequences were obtained from blood. Receptors were obtained from a boy under 18 in good health.

This chain uses TRBV27 with TRBJ2-1, with TRBD2 matching over 7 bases. J lost 6 bases, V lost 4 bases, and 6 bases had no gene match. This CDR3 is built from 14 residues. Germline values: CDR1 MNHEY, CDR2 SMNVEV (reference sequence). CDR3 DNA sequence: TGTGCCAGCAGTTGGGCGGGGGAGGCCAATGAGCAGTTCTTC. This codes for CASSWAGEANEQFF.

This clonotype was recorded once. A junction boundary mismatches the germline segment, possibly from a read error. The chain couples TRBV7-7 to TRBJ2-1; 11 bases are shared with TRBD2. Germline V gene lookup returns CDR1 SSHAT and CDR2 FNYEAQ (reference sequence). The length of the CDR3 is 16 residues. The CDR3 protein is CASSPWTSGLVDEQFF. In DNA form, the CDR3 reads TGTGCTAGCAGTCCCTGGACTAGCGGGTTAGTCGATGAGCAGTTCTTC.

In this sample, this clonotype turned up a few times. CDR3 sequence reads: CASSPTDEAHGYTF. The CDR3 region has the DNA TGTGCCAGCAGTCCTACCGATGAGGCCCATGGCTACACCTTC. This chain connects TRBV6-4 to TRBJ1-2; D is unresolved. This CDR3 has 14 amino acids. V was cut by 5 bases and J by 6 bases, with 16 bases left in between. Germline assignment: CDR1 MRHNA and CDR2 SNTAGT.

In DNA form, the CDR3 reads TGTGCCAGCAGTTTAGGATGGCGCGGGGAAGCTTTCTTT. Protein: CASSLGWRGEAFF. The V gene is TRBV28, the J gene TRBJ1-1; no clear D gene. The CDR3 sequence is 13 residues long. Germline loops: CDR1 MDHEN, CDR2 SYDVKM. V lost 2 bases to trimming and J lost 8 bases, with 12 bases between them.

The J gene is TRBJ2-7, the V gene TRBV28, with D uncertain. The length of the CDR3 is 14 residues. CDR1 is MDHEN, CDR2 SYDVKM, per germline. Trimming shortened V by 4 bases and J by 0 bases, and 10 bases separated the two germline ends. DNA of the CDR3: TGTGCCAGCAGTTACAGAAGGAGCTCCTACGAGCAGTACTTC. This sequence encodes CASSYRRSSYEQYF.

The chain has TRBV9 and TRBJ2-5; 8 bases agree with TRBD2. The J call may be in error: the DNA end matches TRBJ2-1 better. Germline loops: CDR1 SGDLS, CDR2 YYNGEE. There are 15 residues in the CDR3. CDR3 in amino acids: CASRRSSGSSYEQFF. The CDR3 DNA sequence: TGTGCCAGCAGAAGGTCCAGCGGGAGTTCCTATGAGCAGTTCTTC.

This clonotype has only a few counts. The chain links TRBV4-3 to TRBJ2-5; D unclear. The end of the DNA fits TRBJ2-1 better, so the J call may be wrong. There are 15 residues in the CDR3. CDR1 is LGHNA and CDR2 is YSLEER in the germline V gene. CDR3: CASSQDLNSHNEQFF. DNA of the CDR3: TGCGCCAGCAGCCAAGATCTTAACTCGCACAATGAGCAGTTCTTC.

This clonotype came up a few times. The chain joins TRBV29-1 to TRBJ1-1; D call uncertain. The length of the CDR3 is 12 residues. Per germline, CDR1 SQVTM and CDR2 ANQGSEA. Trimming cost V 4 bases and J 4 bases, with 10 bases left between them. The CDR3 DNA is TGCAGCGTTGTCGTACAGTTCACTGAAGCTTTCTTT. It is translated as CSVVVQFTEAFF.

The V gene is TRBV6-1, the J gene TRBJ2-1; 8 nucleotides align to TRBD2. Germline V gives CDR1 MNHNS, CDR2 SASEGT. The CDR3 is 17 residues long. Trimming cost V 4 bases and J 8 bases; bases outside gene matches: 16. The CDR3 sequence: CASSGSKTSVEVYEQFF. CDR3 nucleotide sequence: TGTGCCAGCAGTGGCTCCAAGACTAGCGTGGAGGTTTATGAGCAGTTCTTC.

This chain connects TRBV19 to TRBJ2-1; no firm D call. Germline CDR1 reads LNHDA; CDR2 reads SQIVND (reference sequence). CDR3 length equals 12 residues. V lost 1 base to trimming and J lost 7 bases, with 5 bases between them. CDR3 in amino acids: CASSIARNEQFF. CDR3 nucleotides: TGTGCCAGTAGTATAGCGCGTAATGAGCAGTTCTTC.

V gene TRBV7-3 combines with J gene TRBJ2-1; a weak D match, TRBD1 (5 bases). The CDR3 has 15 residues. V shed 4 bases and J shed 8 bases, with 18 bases lying between them. The V gene's germline CDR1 is SGHTA and CDR2 FQGTGA. CDR3 nucleotides: TGTGCCAGCAGCTCCACAGGTGGTAGTATCGATGAGCAGTTCTTC. It yields the protein CASSSTGGSIDEQFF.

This clonotype has just a few counts. The rearrangement links TRBV28 to TRBJ1-4, with TRBD1 identical over 7 bases. In germline, CDR1 is MDHEN, CDR2 SYDVKM. This CDR3 is built from 14 residues. With V trimmed by 5 bases and J by 8 bases, 8 bases remained unmatched. This CDR3 reads CASSLTGVYEKLFF. The DNA for the CDR3 is TGTGCCAGCAGTCTCACAGGGGTTTACGAAAAACTGTTTTTT. Drawing the rest from reference TRBV28 and TRBJ1-4, the complete variable domain is DVKVTQSSRYLVKRTGEKVFLECVQDMDHENMFWYRQDPGLGLRLIYFSYDVKMKEKGDIPEGYSVSREKKERFSLILESASTNQTSMYLCASSLTGVYEKLFFGSGTQLSVL.

This clonotype was observed a handful of times. This chain links TRBV29-1 with TRBJ1-1; D is unresolved. V was cut by 6 bases and J by 0 bases, with 8 bases left in between. CDR3 length: 12 amino acids. Germline V gene lookup returns CDR1 SQVTM and CDR2 ANQGSEA. The CDR3 spells CSVLTVNTEAFF. CDR3 nucleotide sequence: TGCAGCGTATTGACTGTGAACACTGAAGCTTTCTTT.

The rearrangement joins TRBV7-6 to TRBJ1-1; D uncertain. The CDR3 length is 14 residues. CDR1 and CDR2 (germline): SGHVS, FNYEAQ. V was pared by 5 bases and J by 1 base, with 11 bases between. This CDR3 reads CASSLGLSNTEAFF. Written as DNA, the CDR3 is TGTGCCAGCAGCCTTGGGTTATCGAACACTGAAGCTTTCTTT.

The chain has TRBV15 and TRBJ2-5; D not resolved. Deletions cut 3 bases from V and 5 bases from J, with 10 bases between. CDR3 length: 13 residues. Germline V gene sequence: CDR1 LNHNV, CDR2 YYDKDF (reference sequence). The CDR3 region is CATSSNFFETQYF. The CDR3 bases are TGTGCCACCAGCAGCAACTTCTTCGAGACCCAGTACTTC.

The chain recombines TRBV7-2 with TRBJ2-3, with TRBD2 identical over 11 bases. The germline CDR1 and CDR2 sequences are SGHTA and FQGNSA. V shed 4 bases, J shed 2 bases, and the junction held 11 bases outside the gene matches. The CDR3 extends over 18 amino acids. Here the CDR3 DNA reads TGTGCCAGCAGCTCCCTTAGGGCTAGCGGGGGGCCCACAGATACGCAGTATTTT. The encoded protein is CASSSLRASGGPTDTQYF. The full variable domain, rest sourced from reference TRBV7-2 and TRBJ2-3, is GAGVSQSPSNKVTEKGKDVELRCDPISGHTALYWYRQSLGQGLEFLIYFQGNSAPDKSGLPSDRFSAERTGGSVSTLTIQRTQQEDSAVYLCASSSLRASGGPTDTQYFGPGTRLTVL.

This clonotype was found many times. The chain uses TRBV5-1 and TRBJ2-3; D is undetermined. This CDR3 comprises 13 residues. Germline lookup yields CDR1 SGHRS and CDR2 YFSETQ. V lost 2 bases, J lost 2 bases, and 6 bases lay in between. The CDR3 DNA follows: TGCGCCAGCAGCTTAGACTCCACAGATACGCAGTATTTT. It yields the protein CASSLDSTDTQYF.

The rearrangement uses TRBV29-1 and TRBJ2-1; 10 bases match TRBD2. Germline V lookup: CDR1 SQVTM, CDR2 ANQGSEA. The CDR3 is 12 residues long. With 6 bases clipped from V and 15 bases from J, the junction kept 11 bases outside the gene matches. Here the CDR3 reads CSVDSGRPPSFF. The CDR3, as DNA: TGCAGCGTAGATAGCGGGAGGCCCCCCTCGTTCTTC.

The table lists this clonotype with a few counts. This chain connects TRBV4-3 to TRBJ1-4, with D maybe TRBD1 (5 bases). CDR1 is LGHNA, CDR2 YSLEER, per germline. The CDR3 is 16 amino acids. V was cut by 3 bases and J by 7 bases, with 18 bases left in between. CDR3 coding DNA: TGCGCCAGCAGCCAGGAATGGAGGGGCACTCGTGAAAAACTGTTTTTT. This codes for CASSQEWRGTREKLFF.

This clonotype was seen many times. The chain uses TRBV7-2 and TRBJ2-1; D possibly corresponds to TRBD2 (7 bases). CDR3 length: 15 residues. From germline, CDR1 is SGHTA and CDR2 FQGNSA. V lost 5 bases and J lost 8, with 19 bases in between. CDR3 loop: CASSQLEGGPYEQFF. CDR3 in DNA: TGTGCCAGCAGCCAACTCGAGGGGGGGCCCTATGAGCAGTTCTTC.

The CDR3, as DNA: TGTGCCAGCCACAGTGCCACAGAAAGCACAGATACGCAGTATTTT. This gives the protein CASHSATESTDTQYF. The V gene is TRBV28, the J gene TRBJ2-3, with no clear D. The germline gives CDR1 MDHEN, CDR2 SYDVKM. The CDR3 runs 15 residues. V lost 8 bases and J 0 bases, leaving 15 bases between the germline ends.

The chain carries TRBV6-2 or TRBV6-3 and TRBJ2-7; no reliable D call. The CDR3 is 11 residues long. V lost 6 bases, J lost 6 bases, and 9 bases lay in between. Germline lookup yields CDR1 MNHEY and CDR2 SVGEGT. CDR3 sequence (DNA): TGTGCCAGCAGAGCAAGCTCCGAGCAGTACTTC. It specifies CASRASSEQYF.

This chain connects TRBV7-3 to TRBJ2-1; weak D call: TRBD2 (6 bases). This CDR3 comprises 14 residues. Between the trimmed V and J ends, which lost 2 bases and 7 bases, there was a span of 12 bases. Germline assignment: CDR1 SGHTA and CDR2 FQGTGA. CDR3 nucleotide sequence: TGTGCCAGCAGCTTATCGGGGGTTAGTAATGAGCAGTTCTTC. Amino acids: CASSLSGVSNEQFF.

The table lists this clonotype with a few counts. The chain carries TRBV29-1 and TRBJ2-7; D remains ambiguous. The CDR3 contains 12 residues. Looked up from germline, CDR1 is SQVTM and CDR2 is ANQGSEA. The ends were cut back, 0 bases at V and 6 bases at J, with 9 bases in the middle. The CDR3 nucleotides read TGCAGCGTTGAAGATGGTATCGGCGAGCAGTACTTC. It specifies CSVEDGIGEQYF.

This clonotype was seen a few times. The rearrangement links TRBV14 to TRBJ1-3; D remains unclear. CDR3 length: 16 residues. Trimming pared 4 bases from V and 0 bases from J, leaving 13 bases between. Germline assignment: CDR1 SGHDN and CDR2 FVKESK. The CDR3 here is CASSPTFRSSGNTIYF. CDR3 DNA sequence: TGTGCCAGCAGCCCTACTTTTAGGAGCTCTGGAAACACCATATATTTT.